The 23 T cell receptor beta chains below were found in one sample sequenced in a study of shared clonotypes between healthy human individuals. Only in-frame clones appear in the TCRdb table, and some are missing; sequencing was by immunoSEQ multiplex PCR. Of fewer than 400,000 clones listed, 74% are singletons. Material for sequencing was memory CD4+ T cells sorted from blood. This sample's subset: CD45RA-negative fraction. Source of these receptors: a man aged 30 to 39 in good health.

V and J are TRBV18 and TRBJ2-1; D possibly corresponds to TRBD1 (6 bases). V was cut by 2 bases and J by 3 bases, with 23 bases left in between. The CDR3 runs 19 residues. Germline V lookup: CDR1 KGHSH, CDR2 LQKENI. The CDR3 DNA follows: TGTGCCAGCTCACCAGCCGTTTTCCTACAGGGTGCGGACTACAATGAGCAGTTCTTC. Protein product: CASSPAVFLQGADYNEQFF.

The V call is TRBV28, the J call TRBJ1-1, with a possible D match to TRBD1 (5 bases). Deletions cut 6 bases from V and 13 bases from J, with 18 bases between. Germline CDR1 MDHEN, CDR2 SYDVKM. The CDR3 extends over 12 amino acids. The CDR3 sequence is CASSWDPRGVFF. CDR3 bases: TGTGCCAGCAGCTGGGACCCCCGAGGGGTTTTCTTT.

The chain is built from TRBV19 and TRBJ1-5; D is ambiguous. CDR1 and CDR2 (germline): LNHDA, SQIVND (reference sequence). The V end lost 3 bases, the J end lost 6 bases, and 12 bases lay between the germline ends. The CDR3 consists of 14 residues. This CDR3 reads CASSIAQGAQPQHF. CDR3 DNA sequence: TGTGCCAGTAGTATTGCGCAAGGAGCTCAGCCCCAGCATTTT.

Regarding this clone: The sample has other DNA sequences that encode this CDR3 too. The chain couples TRBV29-1 to TRBJ2-5, with D possibly called TRBD1 or TRBD2 (6 bases each). V was cut by 0 bases and J by 4 bases, with 9 bases left in between. Germline V gene lookup returns CDR1 SQVTM and CDR2 ANQGSEA. The CDR3 is 13 residues long. The CDR3 DNA reads TGCAGCGTTGAAGAAGGGGGAGGAGAGACCCAGTACTTC. Translated: CSVEEGGGETQYF.

Remarks on this clone: The same CDR3 can be traced to other DNA sequences in this sample. This sequence joins TRBV19 and TRBJ2-2; 8 bases fit TRBD2. With 3 bases clipped from V and 6 bases from J, the junction kept 3 bases outside the gene matches. Per germline, CDR1 LNHDA and CDR2 SQIVND (reference sequence). The CDR3 length is 14 residues. CDR3 sequence: CASSMPGRAGELFF. DNA of the CDR3: TGTGCCAGTAGTATGCCCGGGAGGGCCGGGGAGCTGTTTTTT. The full variable domain, rest sourced from reference TRBV19 and TRBJ2-2, is DGGITQSPKYLFRKEGQNVTLSCEQNLNHDAMYWYRQDPGQGLRLIYYSQIVNDFQKGDIAEGYSVSREKKESFPLTVTSAQKNPTAFYLCASSMPGRAGELFFGEGSRLTVL.

The CDR3 region has the DNA TGTGCCAGCAGCAAGACCAGGGAGACAAAAGTTTTCTATTGCTACACCTTC. It yields the protein CASSKTRETKVFYCYTF. The chain employs TRBV21-1 and TRBJ1-2. TRBV21-1 is noted as a pseudogene. The CDR3 length is 17 residues.

V gene TRBV10-3 combines with J gene TRBJ2-1, with D tentatively TRBD2 (5 bases). The CDR3 length is 13 residues. CDR1 is ENHRY, CDR2 SYGVKD, per germline. The germline V and J ends were trimmed by 6 bases and 7 bases, with 13 bases remaining between them. The CDR3 DNA reads as TGTGCCATCAGCGGGGTAGCCGGGAATGAGCAGTTCTTC. Its translation is CAISGVAGNEQFF.

This clone was seen a few times. The V call is TRBV5-5, the J call TRBJ1-5, with no clear D. V was pared by 4 bases and J by 4 bases, with 12 bases between. In germline, CDR1 is SGHKS, CDR2 YYEKEE (reference sequence). The length of the CDR3 is 14 residues. The CDR3, as DNA: TGTGCCAGCAGCCCGGCGCCCCTAAATCAGCCCCAGCATTTT. As protein: CASSPAPLNQPQHF. Based on the CDR3 plus reference TRBV5-5 and TRBJ1-5, the full variable domain is DAGVTQSPTHLIKTRGQQVTLRCSPISGHKSVSWYQQVLGQGPQFIFQYYEKEERGRGNFPDRFSARQFPNYSSELNVNALLLGDSALYLCASSPAPLNQPQHFGDGTRLSIL.

The chain uses TRBV6-6 and TRBJ2-7; D is unresolved. Germline values: CDR1 MNHNY, CDR2 SVGAGI (reference sequence). CDR3 size: 14 residues. V was trimmed by 6 bases and J by 0 bases, leaving 12 bases between them. The CDR3 sequence is CASRLSVSSYEQYF. The CDR3, as DNA: TGTGCCAGCAGGCTCTCGGTGAGCTCCTACGAGCAGTACTTC.

This clone was counted only a few times. This chain connects TRBV19 to TRBJ2-5; 16 bases are a match to TRBD2. This CDR3 contains 16 residues. Per the germline V gene, CDR1 is LNHDA and CDR2 is SQIVND (reference sequence). Trimming took 6 bases from V and 4 from J; bases not matched to a gene: 5. The CDR3 DNA follows: TGTGCCAGTAGCCGGGGACTAGCGGGAGGGGGAGAGACCCAGTACTTC. It specifies CASSRGLAGGGETQYF.

This clone has ten or more counts. The same CDR3 is also encoded by other DNA sequences in this sample. The chain links TRBV10-1 to TRBJ1-1; D gene uncertain. The ends were cut back, 6 bases at V and 0 bases at J, with 8 bases in the middle. The CDR3 is made up of 13 amino acids. The germline V gene has CDR1 WNHNN and CDR2 SYGVQD (reference sequence). The CDR3 DNA reads TGCGCCAGCAGAGACGGCATGAACACTGAAGCTTTCTTT. As protein: CASRDGMNTEAFF.

The chain recombines TRBV7-2 with TRBJ1-1; D is ambiguous. Trimming cost V 8 bases and J 1 base, with 11 bases left between them. The CDR3 totals 13 residues. From germline, CDR1 is SGHTA and CDR2 FQGNSA. CDR3 amino acids: CASGVGQNTEAFF. CDR3 nucleotides: TGTGCCAGCGGTGTAGGGCAGAACACTGAAGCTTTCTTT.

The V gene is TRBV5-1, the J gene TRBJ2-1; weak D call: TRBD2 (6 bases). The CDR3 is made up of 15 amino acids. Germline assignment: CDR1 SGHRS and CDR2 YFSETQ. With 4 bases removed from V and 2 bases from J, the gap between germline ends came to 13 bases. The CDR3 nucleotides are TGCGCCAGCAGCCCTGACGGGGGTACCTACAATGAGCAGTTCTTC. Translating gives CASSPDGGTYNEQFF. Full variable domain (missing parts from reference TRBV5-1 and TRBJ2-1): KAGVTQTPRYLIKTRGQQVTLSCSPISGHRSVSWYQQTPGQGLQFLFEYFSETQRNKGNFPGRFSGRQFSNSRSEMNVSTLELGDSALYLCASSPDGGTYNEQFFGPGTRLTVL.

The gene calls are TRBV2 and TRBJ2-5, with TRBD2 matching over 8 bases. CDR1 is SNHLY and CDR2 is FYNNEI in the germline V gene. V lost 3 bases, J lost 4 bases, and 4 bases stayed unmatched. The length of the CDR3 is 14 residues. In nucleotides, the CDR3 is TGTGCCAGCAGTGACGCGGCGGGAGGAGAGACCCAGTACTTC. Protein sequence: CASSDAAGGETQYF.

This clone was found a few times. V is TRBV25-1 and J is TRBJ1-2, with 7 bases matching TRBD1. The germline gives CDR1 MGHDK, CDR2 SYGVNS. V dropped 2 bases and J dropped 7; count of bases not matched to a gene: 7. The CDR3 spans 14 residues. CDR3 nucleotides: TGTGCCAGCAGTGAAAAGACAGGGTCGTCTGGCTACACCTTC. As protein: CASSEKTGSSGYTF.

This clone was recorded a few times. The CDR3 bases are TGTGCCAGCAGCTTGTATTTTGGACTAGCGGGAGGGCCCATCGCAGATACGCAGTATTTT. This gives the protein CASSLYFGLAGGPIADTQYF. The chain carries TRBV7-6 and TRBJ2-3; 15 nucleotides match TRBD2. Per germline, CDR1 SGHVS and CDR2 FNYEAQ. J gave up 4 bases and V 3 bases, and 14 bases lay outside the gene matches. The CDR3 has 20 amino acids.

The chain has TRBV10-1 and TRBJ2-7; TRBD1 aligns across 9 bases. This CDR3 contains 15 residues. Trimming removed 2 bases from V and 5 bases from J; junction bases left unmatched: 7. Germline CDR1 reads WNHNN; CDR2 reads SYGVQD (reference sequence). CDR3 protein: CASSEVTGTGNEQYF. CDR3 nucleotide sequence: TGCGCCAGCAGTGAGGTCACCGGGACAGGGAACGAGCAGTACTTC.

The chain couples TRBV5-3 to TRBJ1-5, with 7 nucleotides matching TRBD1. TRBV5-3 is assigned to the ORF class and has an uncertain function. Trimming cost V 2 bases and J 2 bases; bases outside gene matches: 19. The length of the CDR3 is 20 residues. The CDR3 loop is CARSLPRAGDRSPCNQPQHF. CDR3 nucleotide sequence: TGTGCCAGAAGCTTACCACGGGCCGGGGACAGAAGCCCTTGCAATCAGCCCCAGCATTTT.

This chain's CDR3 is CASSPTRGADTQYF. CDR3 DNA: TGTGCCAGCAGCCCTACCCGGGGGGCAGATACGCAGTATTTT. The chain uses TRBV11-2 and TRBJ2-3; 7 bases agree with TRBD2. V lost 5 bases to trimming and J lost 4 bases; unmatched junction nucleotides: 6. Per the germline V gene, CDR1 is SGHAT and CDR2 is FQNNGV. The CDR3 contains 14 residues. Complete variable domain (other parts from reference TRBV11-2 and TRBJ2-3): EAGVAQSPRYKIIEKRQSVAFWCNPISGHATLYWYQQILGQGPKLLIQFQNNGVVDDSQLPKDRFSAERLKGVDSTLKIQPAKLEDSAVYLCASSPTRGADTQYFGPGTRLTVL.

This chain connects TRBV13 to TRBJ1-2, with 7 positions matching TRBD1. This CDR3 is 15 amino acids long. CDR1 is PRHDT, CDR2 FYEKMQ, per germline (reference sequence). The V gene end was trimmed by 0 bases and the J gene end by 4 bases; junction bases not matched to a gene: 5. This CDR3 reads CASSLGGDSFYGYTF. CDR3 nucleotide sequence: TGTGCCAGCAGCTTAGGAGGGGACAGCTTCTATGGCTACACCTTC.

The chain links TRBV5-1 to TRBJ2-7; TRBD2 aligns across 10 bases. In germline, CDR1 is SGHRS, CDR2 YFSETQ. V lost 4 bases and J lost 7; bases outside the gene matches: 11. There are 15 residues in the CDR3. The CDR3 coding sequence is TGCGCCAGCAGCGGGGTGGCTAGCGGGAGAGGAGAGCAGTACTTC. It encodes CASSGVASGRGEQYF.

This clone is a singleton in its sample. This chain joins TRBV10-2 and TRBJ2-7; 14 bases are shared with TRBD2. Germline V gene sequence: CDR1 WSHSY, CDR2 SAAADI. This CDR3 is built from 17 residues. J was trimmed by 3 bases and V by 7 bases; bases with no gene match: 11. The CDR3 nucleotides are TGCGCCAGCAAGGGGACTAGCGGGGGAAGAGGGTACTACGAGCAGTACTTC. It encodes CASKGTSGGRGYYEQYF.

This CDR3 is CASSQQGVQYF. The CDR3 DNA reads as TGTGCCAGCAGCCAGCAAGGGGTGCAGTATTTT. The rearrangement joins TRBV7-9 to TRBJ2-3; tentative D call: TRBD1 (5 bases). Germline V gene data show CDR1 as SEHNR and CDR2 as FQNEAQ (reference sequence). The germline V and J ends were trimmed by 5 bases and 11 bases, with 11 bases remaining between them. The CDR3 has 11 residues.